These T cell receptor beta chains were read from a single sample in a study of blood T cell repertoires in COVID-19. Method: immunoSEQ multiplex PCR; TCRdb's copy keeps in-frame clones and lacks some. The repertoire has 350,000 to 450,000 clones, approximately 89% of them found once; the top ten carry more than 0.85%. The sequencing input was PBMCs or T cells enriched from blood (not recorded which). The receptors come from a woman aged 40 to 50 who had been exposed to COVID-19. Both conserved end residues are part of each CDR3. The D gene is left open where the match is weak. Part of the rows lack a size; the others show once, few, many or a class for expanded clones.

abundance,v_gene,d_gene,j_gene,CDR3aa,CDR3nt
NA,TRBV3-1/TRBV3-2,TRBD1,TRBJ1-1,CASSLGQGLTEAFF,TGTGCCAGCAGCCTAGGACAGGGTCTGACTGAAGCTTTCTTT
NA,TRBV18,TRBD2,TRBJ2-3,CASSLTSGGATDTQYF,TGTGCCAGCTCCCTTACTAGCGGGGGGGCCACAGATACGCAGTATTTT
NA,TRBV4-2,NA,TRBJ2-7,CASSQAREKEQYF,TGTGCCAGCAGCCAAGCTCGGGAAAAAGAGCAGTACTTC
NA,TRBV9,TRBD2,TRBJ2-1,CASSVGGTSFYNEQFF,TGTGCCAGCAGCGTAGGGGGGACTAGCTTTTACAATGAGCAGTTCTTC
NA,TRBV6-1,NA,TRBJ2-2,CASSEAGAAGELFF,TGTGCCAGCAGTGAAGCGGGGGCTGCGGGGGAGCTGTTTTTT
NA,TRBV11-3,NA,TRBJ2-7,CASSLGASSYEQYF,TGTGCCAGCAGCTTAGGTGCTAGCAGCTACGAGCAGTACTTC
NA,TRBV10-2,TRBD2,TRBJ2-1,CASRTTSGGHNEQFF,TGCGCCAGCAGAACGACTAGCGGGGGTCACAATGAGCAGTTCTTC
NA,TRBV10-1,NA,TRBJ2-7,CASSESHTGEQYF,TGCGCCAGCAGTGAGTCCCATACGGGGGAGCAGTACTTC
NA,TRBV7-6,TRBD1,TRBJ2-3,CASSYHPPGQGRADTQYF,TGTGCCAGCAGCTATCACCCTCCGGGACAGGGTAGAGCAGATACGCAGTATTTT
NA,TRBV27,NA,TRBJ1-2,CASSLKGTGGYGYTF,TGTGCCAGCAGTTTAAAAGGGACCGGGGGCTATGGCTACACCTTC
NA,TRBV9,NA,TRBJ1-1,CASSVAPSHTEAFF,TGTGCCAGCAGCGTAGCACCGAGCCACACTGAAGCTTTCTTT
NA,TRBV7-9,NA,TRBJ2-7,CASSPDSGEQYF,TGTGCCAGCAGTCCGGACAGCGGCGAGCAGTACTTC
once,TRBV7-9,NA,TRBJ1-4,CASSPVMGREGEKLFF,TGTGCCAGCAGTCCCGTTATGGGCAGGGAGGGCGAAAAACTGTTTTTT
NA,TRBV2,TRBD1,TRBJ1-2,CASSYRRTGNYGYTF,TGTGCCAGCAGTTATCGGAGGACAGGGAACTATGGCTACACCTTC
NA,TRBV6-2/TRBV6-3,NA,TRBJ1-6,CASSPLAGAYNSPLHF,TGTGCCAGCAGCCCCCTGGCAGGCGCCTATAATTCACCCCTCCACTTT
NA,TRBV19,NA,TRBJ1-2,CASSEVGGDYGYTF,TGTGCCAGTAGTGAAGTTGGGGGGGACTATGGCTACACCTTC
NA,TRBV6-5,NA,TRBJ2-1,CASSRWNEQFF,TGTGCCAGCAGCCGGTGGAATGAGCAGTTCTTC
once,TRBV18,TRBD1,TRBJ1-2,CASGRGPENGYTF,TGTGCCAGCGGCAGGGGGCCTGAAAATGGCTACACCTTC
NA,TRBV5-1,NA,TRBJ1-1,CASSLVGSTEAFF,TGCGCCAGCAGCTTGGTAGGGAGCACTGAAGCTTTCTTT
few,TRBV2,NA,TRBJ2-5,CASSEGLARNQETQYF,TGTGCCAGCAGTGAAGGCCTAGCGAGGAACCAAGAGACCCAGTACTTC
NA,TRBV7-2,NA,TRBJ2-1,CASSLYVGRAANEQFF,TGTGCCAGCAGCTTATATGTCGGTCGAGCGGCCAATGAGCAGTTCTTC
NA,TRBV3-1/TRBV3-2,TRBD2,TRBJ2-1,CASSWTSGSNEQFF,TGTGCCAGCAGCTGGACTAGCGGATCCAATGAGCAGTTCTTC
once,TRBV10-3,NA,TRBJ2-7,CAISGRIYEQYF,TGTGCCATCTCTGGCAGGATCTACGAGCAGTACTTC
NA,TRBV7-2,NA,TRBJ1-2,CASSRPGGATGYTF,TGTGCCAGCAGCCGCCCCGGCGGGGCGACGGGCTACACCTTC
few,TRBV10-3,TRBD1,TRBJ1-2,CAISDPTGGGDYGYTF,TGTGCCATCAGTGACCCGACAGGGGGTGGAGACTATGGCTACACCTTC
NA,TRBV3-1/TRBV3-2,NA,TRBJ1-1,CASRGENTEAFF,TGTGCCAGCAGGGGAGAGAACACTGAAGCTTTCTTT
NA,TRBV29-1,NA,TRBJ1-1,CSVEMSEAFF,TGCAGCGTTGAAATGAGCGAAGCTTTCTTT
NA,TRBV19,NA,TRBJ1-3,CASSMAGGNTIYF,TGTGCCAGTAGTATGGCAGGGGGAAACACCATATATTTT
NA,TRBV28,NA,TRBJ2-5,CASSLGRGETQYF,TGTGCCAGCAGTTTAGGGAGGGGGGAGACCCAGTACTTC
NA,TRBV5-1,TRBD1,TRBJ1-1,CASSRDRGQGNTEAFF,TGCGCCAGCAGCAGGGACAGGGGGCAAGGGAACACTGAAGCTTTCTTT
NA,TRBV5-1,NA,TRBJ1-6,CASAGTGYNSPLHF,TGCGCCAGCGCCGGAACAGGGTATAATTCACCCCTCCACTTT
NA,TRBV27,NA,TRBJ1-1,CASSIRGGNTEAFF,TGTGCCAGCAGTATTCGGGGGGGGAACACTGAAGCTTTCTTT
NA,TRBV7-2,NA,TRBJ1-4,CASSLDLREEKLFF,TGTGCCAGCAGCTTAGATCTACGCGAAGAAAAACTGTTTTTT
NA,TRBV6-4,TRBD1,TRBJ1-2,CASNLNRQGPSGGYTF,TGTGCCAGCAACTTGAATCGACAGGGACCCTCTGGTGGCTACACCTTC
NA,TRBV5-1,NA,TRBJ1-1,CASSLEGSDTEAFF,TGCGCCAGCAGCTTGGAGGGGTCGGACACTGAAGCTTTCTTT
NA,TRBV6-7,TRBD1,TRBJ1-3,CASSYSKSWDRVSSGNTIYF,TGTGCCAGCAGTTACTCCAAGTCCTGGGACAGGGTATCATCTGGAAACACCATATATTTT
NA,TRBV19,TRBD1,TRBJ1-2,CASSAAGGNYGYTF,TGTGCCAGTAGTGCTGCAGGGGGGAACTATGGCTACACCTTC
NA,TRBV11-3,NA,TRBJ2-7,CASSLRPQGGYEQYF,TGTGCCAGCAGCCTCCGCCCCCAGGGGGGCTACGAGCAGTACTTC
NA,TRBV7-9,NA,TRBJ2-3,CASSPHGKSNSHTDTQYF,TGTGCCAGCAGCCCACACGGGAAATCCAATTCGCACACAGATACGCAGTATTTT
NA,TRBV19,TRBD1,TRBJ2-3,CASRTGGTDTQYF,TGTGCCAGTAGAACAGGGGGCACAGATACGCAGTATTTT
NA,TRBV5-4,TRBD1,TRBJ1-1,CASSATGVRGTEAFF,TGTGCCAGCAGCGCGACAGGGGTGAGAGGCACTGAAGCTTTCTTT
NA,TRBV18,NA,TRBJ1-1,CASSPTANGGTEAFF,TGTGCCAGCTCACCCACAGCTAACGGGGGCACTGAAGCTTTCTTT
once,TRBV6-1,TRBD2,TRBJ2-3,CASTRLAGGKDTQYF,TGTGCCAGCACGCGACTAGCGGGGGGTAAAGATACGCAGTATTTT
NA,TRBV6-5,NA,TRBJ1-3,CASSYPRERSGNTIYF,TGTGCCAGCAGTTACCCCAGGGAACGGTCTGGAAACACCATATATTTT
NA,TRBV11-3,NA,TRBJ1-4,CASSLRGRGEKLFF,TGTGCCAGCAGCTTGAGAGGGAGGGGCGAAAAACTGTTTTTT
once,TRBV7-3,NA,TRBJ1-1,CASSLQLGSEAFF,TGTGCCAGCAGCTTACAGTTGGGCAGCGAAGCTTTCTTT
NA,TRBV24-1,TRBD2,TRBJ2-3,CATSDSTSGGYTDTQYF,TGTGCCACCAGTGATTCAACTAGCGGGGGTTACACAGATACGCAGTATTTT
NA,TRBV5-4,NA,TRBJ1-3,CASSLRGGYSGNTIYF,TGTGCCAGCAGCTTGAGGGGAGGGTACTCTGGAAACACCATATATTTT
NA,TRBV4-2,TRBD2,TRBJ2-5,CATKPPSGGWETQYF,TGTGCCACCAAACCCCCTAGCGGAGGCTGGGAGACCCAGTACTTC
NA,TRBV4-3,TRBD2,TRBJ2-7,CASSQELSGSDAYEQYF,TGCGCCAGCAGCCAGGAGCTTAGCGGGAGCGACGCCTACGAGCAGTACTTC